This passage covers 2 T cell receptor beta chains from one sample sequenced in a study of blood T cell repertoires in COVID-19. Measured with immunoSEQ multiplex PCR; TCRdb has only the in-frame clones, and not every one. Of approximately 140,000 clones in the sample, about four fifths were seen once. Sequencing was carried out using peripheral blood. The receptor source for this set is a human donor in a cohort sampled during active COVID-19.

This clone was observed a few times. The CDR3 bases are TGTGCCAGCAGCCAGCTCCCCGGACAATCGAACACTGAAGCTTTCTTT. It yields the protein CASSQLPGQSNTEAFF. The chain joins TRBV4-2 to TRBJ1-1, with D perhaps matching TRBD1 (5 bases). From germline, CDR1 is LGHNA and CDR2 YNFKEQ. Trimming cost V 3 bases and J 1 base, with 15 bases left between them. This CDR3 contains 16 residues.

The chain is built from TRBV9 and TRBJ1-5; unclear D gene. The CDR3 sequence is 17 residues long. V lost 5 bases and J lost 4, with 22 bases in between. The germline V gene encodes CDR1 SGDLS and CDR2 YYNGEE. The CDR3 protein is CASSLKPSLARNQPQHF. CDR3 sequence (DNA): TGTGCCAGCAGTCTAAAGCCCAGTCTAGCACGGAATCAGCCCCAGCATTTT.